One TCR beta chain is described in this entry. Its antigen is unknown. The table came from immunoSEQ multiplex PCR; TCRdb's copy has only in-frame clones and leaves some out. The table records under 70,000 clones, roughly 86% of them present only once. Healthy donors had no documented immune events, such as infections, while sampled. The data derive from a study of identifying expanded T cells in peripheral blood. Study results and caveats: Technical replicates showed about 1.1 changed clones; approximately 2 weeks about 16.4; four weeks 19. Across healthy donors, higher total template counts meant significantly greater roughly two-week count variance.

CDR1 is SGHDT and CDR2 is YYEEEE in the germline V gene. V gave up 5 bases and J gave up 2 bases; unmatched junction bases: 14. The CDR3 has 19 amino acids. The chain employs TRBV5-6 and TRBJ2-7; 15 nucleotides match TRBD2. Sequencing was performed on blood. The sequence was obtained from a person aged 18 to 70 in good health. As DNA, the CDR3 is TGTGCCAGCAGAAACGTCCAGGGACTAGCGGGAGGAACAACCTACGAGCAGTACTTC. Amino acid sequence: CASRNVQGLAGGTTYEQYF.